The present T cell receptor (beta chain) was sequenced within a study of T cell responses to AZD1222 COVID-19 vaccine (dated by TCRdb to the early 2020s). For the study in its entirety: AZD1222 recipients with second doses at about 4 weeks or about 12 weeks were pooled, because spike-specific TCR depth and breadth did not differ between schedules. TCR sequencing covered more than 230 trial participants: 200 to 210 given two doses of AZD1222 and some 25 given two doses of MenACWY control vaccine. Trial participants were enrolled by age into subgroups of 18-55, 56-69 and 70-plus years, and roughly 150, 30 and 60 TCR-sequenced participants, respectively, were included in these subgroups.

Points on this clone: Which antigen it targets is not known. No quality values exist for individual bases; no much larger clone is one base distant.

Reading the label with the study, this specimen's time point is: baseline before first vaccination. Vaccinee samples came from UK trials COV001 and COV002, including a single-blind randomized controlled phase 2/3 trial of AZD1222 (ChAdOx1 nCoV-19) in healthy adults. For TCRbeta chain sequencing, PBMC samples from trial participants were taken at day 0 and at day 28 after the second dose. The CDR3 regions of human TCRbeta chains were subjected to immunosequencing. As for the original processing: Repertoire TCRs were matched against a reference library of SARS-CoV-2-specific TCRs generated with the MIRA antigen-specificity platform. Breadth was defined as the fraction of unique TCRs that were SARS-CoV-2-associated. Depth was defined as the fraction of total T cells that were SARS-CoV-2-associated. Using the MIRA data, each spike-specific TCR was assigned both to the spike region to which the TCR was reactive and to a CD4 or CD8 class. Log10-transformed breadth and depth values were compared by one-way ANOVA with Sidak's multiple comparisons tests. TCRdb provides this immuneACCESS table in a form limited to in-frame rearrangements. Some clones are lacking; in checked studies, under half of them reflect an unresolved V gene, and why the rest are absent is not known. V, J and clone size are those of that table, while D and trimming were read from the DNA. This sample has roughly 100,000 clones in its table, and over 75% of those were observed once. The leading ten clones occupy 18% of the sample.

Overall results and qualifications from the work: The 56-69-year group was small, and its depth increase did not reach significance, likely because of low power. CD4 TCRs associated with the vaccine covered the entire spike protein, and the dominant responses were in regions 160-218 and 743-854. No day 14 peak-response samples were available, so repertoires were characterized only after the peak T cell response. Reportedly, close to half of the unique spike-specific TCRs recognized epitopes lying outside the regions that are mutated in the B.1.351 and B.1.1.7 variants. Conclusions about previously exposed vaccinees are limited because only five to seven AZD1222 recipients were SARS-CoV-2 seropositive at baseline. Most participants were white British and females outnumbered males, and the authors suggested that clonal diversity may have been underestimated. A significant rise in spike-specific TCR breadth and depth was observed after two AZD1222 doses relative to day 0 and relative to MenACWY recipients.

CDR1 and CDR2 are read off the germline V gene as SGHVS and FNYEAQ. There are 17 amino acids in the CDR3, from cysteine to phenylalanine inclusive. The DNA shown is the 51-base CDR3, in frame from base 1. V is shortened by 1 base, J by 2 bases, and the region joining them spans 17 bases. The clonotype originates from an adult in good health. The input for sequencing was peripheral blood, taken on day 0 of AZD1222 vaccination. The chain joins TRBV7-6 to TRBJ1-1, and perhaps TRBD1 as D gene, on 5 matching bases. The CDR3 corresponds to CASSLESSLWGNTEAFF. The sequenced DNA: TGTGCCAGCAGCTTAGAATCATCCTTATGGGGCAACACTGAAGCTTTCTTT.